This TCR beta chain was identified in a study of T-cell reconstitution after alpha-beta-depleted transplantation in children. The table lists this clonotype with many counts. There are 16 residues in the CDR3. V lost 6 bases, J lost 5 bases, and 23 bases lay in between. The germline gives CDR1 SQVTM, CDR2 ANQGSEA. A library of TCRbeta sequences, prepared with unique molecular identifiers, was generated. TCRdb re-derived calls from the PCR reads in MiXCR, one entry per CDR3 protein. The table has roughly 500,000 distinct CDR3 sequences, roughly a tenth seen once. This TCR was sampled from a child aged 2-15 years with inherited bone marrow failure, due to receive a stem cell transplant. This material consisted of PBMCs, taken before TCRalphabeta/CD19-depleted stem cell transplant. The chain couples TRBV29-1 to TRBJ2-1; maybe TRBD2 (6 bases). The CDR3 loop is CSVELPLAAINNEQFF. In nucleotides, the CDR3 is TGCAGCGTAGAATTACCTTTAGCGGCCATTAACAATGAGCAGTTCTTC.